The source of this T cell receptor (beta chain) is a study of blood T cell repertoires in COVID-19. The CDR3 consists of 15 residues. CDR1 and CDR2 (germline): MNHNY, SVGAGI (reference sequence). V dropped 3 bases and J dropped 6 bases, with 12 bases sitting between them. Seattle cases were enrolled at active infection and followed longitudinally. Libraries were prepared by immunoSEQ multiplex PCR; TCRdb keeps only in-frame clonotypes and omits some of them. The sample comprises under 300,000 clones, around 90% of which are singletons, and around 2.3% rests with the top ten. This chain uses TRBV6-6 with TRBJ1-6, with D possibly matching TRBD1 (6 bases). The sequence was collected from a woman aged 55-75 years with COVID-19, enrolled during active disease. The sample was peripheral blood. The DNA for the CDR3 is TGTGCCAGCAGTTATCCCGGACAGAGTAATTCACCCCTCCACTTT. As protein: CASSYPGQSNSPLHF.